The 31 T cell receptor beta chains below come from one sample, sequenced in a study of OX40 agonist ivuxolimab in advanced cancers. TCRdb's table, derived via immunoSEQ multiplex PCR, lists solely in-frame clones and lacks some. The table has some 80,000 clones, approximately 85% seen once; the top ten hold 25%. Here the sequenced sample was CD4+ or CD8+ T cells sorted from blood, taken in a trial of the OX40 agonist ivuxolimab. The source is an adult with an advanced solid tumor such as melanoma, head and neck, liver or kidney cancer.

DNA of the CDR3: TGTGCCAGCAGACTCCCCAGGGAGGCTAACTATGGCTACACCTTC. Encoded protein: CASRLPREANYGYTF. The rearrangement uses TRBV5-8 and TRBJ1-2; maybe TRBD1 (5 bases). CDR1 is SGHTS and CDR2 is YDEGEE in the germline V gene. V gave up 5 bases and J gave up 0 bases, with 14 bases separating them. The CDR3 is 15 residues long.

CDR3 in amino acids: CASSLSGGTGDYEQYF. The CDR3 DNA is TGTGCCAGCAGTTTATCAGGCGGGACAGGGGACTACGAGCAGTACTTC. The chain employs TRBV27 and TRBJ2-7; 10 positions match TRBD1. Trimming removed 0 bases from V and 3 bases from J; junction bases left unmatched: 5. Per germline, CDR1 MNHEY and CDR2 SMNVEV (reference sequence). This CDR3 is 16 amino acids long.

The chain links TRBV7-2 to TRBJ1-1; D is undetermined. The CDR3 is made up of 12 amino acids. V dropped 1 base and J dropped 4 bases, with 4 bases sitting between them. Germline V lookup: CDR1 SGHTA, CDR2 FQGNSA. CDR3 in amino acids: CASSLDFTEAFF. The CDR3 DNA follows: TGTGCCAGCAGCTTAGATTTCACTGAAGCTTTCTTT.

CDR3 in amino acids: CASSEGQGTVSYEQYF. Written as DNA, the CDR3 is TGTGCCAGCAGTGAAGGGCAGGGGACGGTCTCCTACGAGCAGTACTTC. J is TRBJ2-7 and V is TRBV6-1, with D possibly TRBD1 on 6 matching bases. The CDR3 spans 16 residues. Trimming shortened V by 1 base and J by 0 bases, and 13 bases separated the two germline ends. Per germline, CDR1 MNHNS and CDR2 SASEGT.

The chain joins TRBV5-1 to TRBJ1-2; maybe TRBD1 (5 bases). The germline V and J ends were trimmed by 0 bases and 5 bases, with 11 bases remaining between them. CDR3 size: 14 residues. CDR1 SGHRS and CDR2 YFSETQ come from the germline V gene. The CDR3: CASSLAGTRYGYTF. The CDR3 DNA sequence: TGCGCCAGCAGCTTGGCCGGGACTCGTTATGGCTACACCTTC. The whole variable domain, remainder taken from reference TRBV5-1 and TRBJ1-2, is KAGVTQTPRYLIKTRGQQVTLSCSPISGHRSVSWYQQTPGQGLQFLFEYFSETQRNKGNFPGRFSGRQFSNSRSEMNVSTLELGDSALYLCASSLAGTRYGYTFGSGTRLTVV.

The rearrangement uses TRBV5-1 and TRBJ2-5; a possible D gene is TRBD2 (5 bases). CDR1 is SGHRS and CDR2 is YFSETQ in the germline V gene. The germline V and J ends were trimmed by 5 bases and 2 bases, with 16 bases remaining between them. The CDR3 runs to 15 residues. The CDR3 protein is CASSPTRPGQETQYF. The DNA for the CDR3 is TGCGCCAGCAGTCCGACCCGCCCGGGGCAAGAGACCCAGTACTTC.

The chain carries TRBV6-5 and TRBJ2-4; possible D gene TRBD1, 6 bases. Germline CDR1 and CDR2: MNHEY and SVGAGI. The V gene lost 2 bases and the J gene lost 7 bases, with 9 bases spanning the gap. The CDR3 is 13 amino acids. In DNA, the CDR3 is TGTGCCAGCAGTTACGAACAGGGTAACATTCAGTACTTC. Translated: CASSYEQGNIQYF.

V is TRBV5-5 and J is TRBJ2-1; D possibly uses TRBD1 or TRBD2 (6 bases each). There are 15 residues in the CDR3. Germline V CDR1 and CDR2: SGHKS, YYEKEE (reference sequence). V lost 2 bases to trimming and J lost 10 bases, with 19 bases between them. Here the CDR3 reads CASSLRGVETIEQFF. The DNA of the CDR3 is TGTGCCAGCAGCTTAAGGGGGGTGGAGACAATCGAGCAGTTCTTC.

Only a few counts were recorded for this clone. J is TRBJ2-3 and V is TRBV5-1, with D possibly TRBD2 on 5 matching bases. The CDR3 is 18 amino acids. Trimming took off 0 bases at V and 5 bases at J, with 22 bases between the two ends. Germline values: CDR1 SGHRS, CDR2 YFSETQ. The CDR3, as DNA: TGCGCCAGCAGCTTGGATCTAGGAACCCTCGGAGGTGGAGATACGCAGTATTTT. Translating gives CASSLDLGTLGGGDTQYF.

The chain recombines TRBV5-1 with TRBJ2-7, with unresolved D. Trimming stripped 4 bases from V and 0 bases from J, with 8 bases between. The V gene's germline CDR1 is SGHRS and CDR2 YFSETQ. This CDR3 has 13 amino acids. The CDR3 loop is CASSAYTSYEQYF. CDR3 in DNA: TGCGCCAGCAGCGCCTACACCTCCTACGAGCAGTACTTC. The entire variable domain, with the rest obtained from reference TRBV5-1 and TRBJ2-7, is as follows: KAGVTQTPRYLIKTRGQQVTLSCSPISGHRSVSWYQQTPGQGLQFLFEYFSETQRNKGNFPGRFSGRQFSNSRSEMNVSTLELGDSALYLCASSAYTSYEQYFGPGTRLTVT.

This clone turned up a few times. V gene TRBV7-2 combines with J gene TRBJ2-7; D uncertain. This CDR3 contains 15 residues. The germline V gene has CDR1 SGHTA and CDR2 FQGNSA. Deletions cut 5 bases from V and 2 bases from J, with 16 bases between. CDR3 in amino acids: CASSPVPAPAYEQYF. CDR3 bases: TGTGCCAGCAGCCCTGTTCCGGCGCCCGCCTACGAGCAGTACTTC.

The chain combines TRBV30 with TRBJ1-2, with TRBD1 as a possible D gene (6 bases). Trimming removed 4 bases at V and 1 base at J, with 13 bases between. This CDR3 is built from 14 residues. In germline, CDR1 is GTSNPN, CDR2 SVGIG (reference sequence). For the CDR3, the DNA is TGTGCCTGGAATGGGGGCAGGGGTAACTATGGCTACACCTTC. It yields the protein CAWNGGRGNYGYTF.

The chain is built from TRBV5-4 and TRBJ2-7, with 7 bases fitting TRBD1. Germline assignment: CDR1 SGHNT and CDR2 YYREEE (reference sequence). V gave up 4 bases and J gave up 6 bases; unmatched junction bases: 19. The CDR3 sequence is 17 residues long. CDR3 nucleotide sequence: TGTGCCAGCAGCAGGAGTCCCGACAGGGTACGATTGGGCGAGCAGTACTTC. This sequence encodes CASSRSPDRVRLGEQYF.

The chain has TRBV29-1 and TRBJ2-7; 8 bases agree with TRBD1. The length of the CDR3 is 13 residues. Germline values: CDR1 SQVTM, CDR2 ANQGSEA. V lost 3 bases and J lost 4; bases outside the gene matches: 5. This chain's CDR3 is CSVEGTGGYEQYF. DNA for the CDR3: TGCAGCGTTGAGGGGACAGGCGGATACGAGCAGTACTTC.

As regards this clone: Other nucleotide sequences in the sample specify the same CDR3. The V and J genes are TRBV27 and TRBJ2-5; TRBD2 matches at 7 bases. Germline V CDR1 and CDR2: MNHEY, SMNVEV (reference sequence). With V trimmed by 4 bases and J by 1 base, 3 bases remained unmatched. This CDR3 is built from 14 residues. The CDR3 spells CASSSRGGQETQYF. The CDR3 DNA sequence: TGTGCCAGCAGTTCCCGCGGGGGCCAAGAGACCCAGTACTTC.

The V call is TRBV19, the J call TRBJ1-1, with 7 nucleotides matching TRBD1. Germline lookup yields CDR1 LNHDA and CDR2 SQIVND (reference sequence). This CDR3 has 13 residues. Trimming removed 8 bases from V and 3 bases from J; junction bases left unmatched: 6. The CDR3 loop is CASSNQGDTEAFF. Written as DNA, the CDR3 is TGTGCCAGTTCAAATCAGGGGGACACTGAAGCTTTCTTT. The full variable domain, with the rest looked up from reference TRBV19 and TRBJ1-1, is DGGITQSPKYLFRKEGQNVTLSCEQNLNHDAMYWYRQDPGQGLRLIYYSQIVNDFQKGDIAEGYSVSREKKESFPLTVTSAQKNPTAFYLCASSNQGDTEAFFGQGTRLTVV.

This chain's CDR3 is CASSPGGYSNYGYTF. DNA for the CDR3: TGTGCCAGCAGCCCAGGAGGATACTCTAACTATGGCTACACCTTC. The rearrangement joins TRBV13 to TRBJ1-2; D remains unclear. V was shortened by 5 bases and J by 0 bases, with 13 bases between the two germline ends. CDR1 PRHDT and CDR2 FYEKMQ come from the germline V gene (reference sequence). The CDR3 loop spans 15 amino acids.

This chain links TRBV6-6 with TRBJ2-1; D may be TRBD2 (6 bases). Trimming stripped 6 bases from V and 5 bases from J, with 17 bases between. Germline loops: CDR1 MNHNY, CDR2 SVGAGI (reference sequence). The CDR3 spans 15 residues. The CDR3 DNA sequence: TGTGCCAGCAGACCCCAGATGGGCGGGGACAATGAGCAGTTCTTC. Its translation: CASRPQMGGDNEQFF.

In its sample, this clone was seen a few times. The chain employs TRBV5-1 and TRBJ1-1; D remains unclear. This CDR3 is built from 13 residues. Germline CDR1 reads SGHRS; CDR2 reads YFSETQ. V was trimmed by 0 bases and J by 1 base, leaving 4 bases between them. The CDR3 DNA sequence: TGCGCCAGCAGCTTGGAAGGGAACACTGAAGCTTTCTTT. Protein: CASSLEGNTEAFF.

The chain has TRBV12-5 and TRBJ1-5; possible D gene TRBD1, 5 bases. The CDR3 is made up of 16 amino acids. Trimming removed 6 bases from V and 2 bases from J, with 17 bases in between. Germline values: CDR1 LGHNT, CDR2 FRNRAP. The CDR3 DNA reads TGTGCTAGTGGCCACGAGTTGGGGGGTGGCAATCAGCCCCAGCATTTT. Encoded protein: CASGHELGGGNQPQHF. Together with reference TRBV12-5 and TRBJ1-5, the CDR3 gives the full variable domain: DARVTQTPRHKVTEMGQEVTMRCQPILGHNTVFWYRQTMMQGLELLAYFRNRAPLDDSGMPKDRFSAEMPDATLATLKIQPSEPRDSAVYFCASGHELGGGNQPQHFGDGTRLSIL.

This clone came up once. The J gene is TRBJ1-5, the V gene TRBV19; D is perhaps TRBD1 (6 bases). Germline-derived CDR1 and CDR2 are LNHDA and SQIVND (reference sequence). This CDR3 is built from 14 residues. The V and J ends lost 6 bases and 3 bases respectively, with 12 bases between them. The CDR3 protein is CASRGDRTNQPQHF. The CDR3 DNA reads TGTGCCAGTAGGGGAGACAGGACCAATCAGCCCCAGCATTTT. The complete variable domain, with remaining parts taken from reference TRBV19 and TRBJ1-5, reads DGGITQSPKYLFRKEGQNVTLSCEQNLNHDAMYWYRQDPGQGLRLIYYSQIVNDFQKGDIAEGYSVSREKKESFPLTVTSAQKNPTAFYLCASRGDRTNQPQHFGDGTRLSIL.

CDR3 protein: CASSTPDRLSAFF. The CDR3 region has the DNA TGTGCCAGTAGTACCCCGGACAGGTTGTCAGCTTTCTTT. The chain links TRBV19 to TRBJ1-1; 7 nucleotides agree with TRBD1. With 4 bases clipped from V and 10 bases from J, the junction kept 9 bases outside the gene matches. Germline CDR1 LNHDA, CDR2 SQIVND (reference sequence). This CDR3 region has 13 residues.

J is TRBJ1-1 and V is TRBV5-1; 7 bases map to TRBD1. The CDR3 contains 15 residues. The germline gives CDR1 SGHRS, CDR2 YFSETQ. Unmatched junction bases numbered 11, after V lost 7 bases and J lost 2 bases. The CDR3 spells CASGPGQLFNTEAFF. CDR3 bases: TGCGCCAGCGGCCCGGGACAGTTGTTCAACACTGAAGCTTTCTTT.

J is TRBJ2-1 and V is TRBV28, with D unclear. This CDR3 region has 16 residues. CDR1 and CDR2 from the germline V gene are MDHEN and SYDVKM. Trimming took off 8 bases at V and 4 bases at J, with 21 bases between the two ends. CDR3 DNA sequence: TGTGCCAGCGTTCAATACTCTGGATCTTTGTACAATGAGCAGTTCTTC. Its protein product is CASVQYSGSLYNEQFF.

This clone was seen just once. The genes are TRBV19 and TRBJ1-2, with a tentative D call TRBD1 (5 bases). CDR1 and CDR2 from the germline V gene are LNHDA and SQIVND (reference sequence). The CDR3 sequence is 13 residues long. V was clipped by 5 bases and J by 5 bases, with 12 bases between them. CDR3 region: CASSPTVVYGYTF. CDR3 DNA: TGTGCCAGTAGTCCGACAGTTGTGTATGGCTACACCTTC.

The chain couples TRBV4-3 to TRBJ1-3; 7 nucleotides match TRBD1. Germline V lookup: CDR1 LGHNA, CDR2 YSLEER. V dropped 1 base and J dropped 0; count of bases not matched to a gene: 0. The CDR3 loop spans 15 amino acids. CDR3 loop: CASSQGQGSGNTIYF. The DNA of the CDR3 is TGCGCCAGCAGCCAAGGACAGGGCTCTGGAAACACCATATATTTT.

The rearrangement joins TRBV11-2 to TRBJ1-2, with unresolved D. The V gene's germline CDR1 is SGHAT and CDR2 FQNNGV. CDR3 length: 13 amino acids. V lost 2 bases and J lost 2, with 6 bases in between. CDR3 in DNA: TGTGCCAGCAGCTTACCATGGAACTATGGCTACACCTTC. Its translation is CASSLPWNYGYTF.

This CDR3 reads CASEVGTGPLPRRYEQYF. The CDR3, as DNA: TGTGCCAGCGAGGTTGGGACAGGGCCTTTGCCTCGAAGGTACGAGCAGTACTTC. This sequence joins TRBV5-6 and TRBJ2-7, with 9 bases lining up with TRBD1. The CDR3 spans 18 residues. Germline trimming cut 7 bases from V and 4 bases from J; bases unmatched to any gene: 21. CDR1 SGHDT and CDR2 YYEEEE come from the germline V gene.

The rearrangement uses TRBV5-1 and TRBJ2-1; 8 bases agree with TRBD1. CDR1 SGHRS and CDR2 YFSETQ come from the germline V gene. The CDR3 covers 17 residues. The V segment lost 0 bases and the J segment 5 bases; nucleotides outside the gene matches: 10. The CDR3 reads CASSLGKTGDGHNEQFF. The CDR3 bases are TGCGCCAGCAGCTTGGGAAAGACAGGGGATGGCCACAATGAGCAGTTCTTC. The full variable domain, rest sourced from reference TRBV5-1 and TRBJ2-1, is KAGVTQTPRYLIKTRGQQVTLSCSPISGHRSVSWYQQTPGQGLQFLFEYFSETQRNKGNFPGRFSGRQFSNSRSEMNVSTLELGDSALYLCASSLGKTGDGHNEQFFGPGTRLTVL.

The chain links TRBV6-5 to TRBJ1-3; the D is unclear. CDR1 and CDR2 from the germline V gene are MNHEY and SVGAGI. V lost 0 bases and J 4 bases, leaving 4 bases between the germline ends. The length of the CDR3 is 13 residues. This CDR3 reads CASSYSKGNTIYF. CDR3 in DNA: TGTGCCAGCAGTTACTCTAAAGGAAACACCATATATTTT.

J is TRBJ2-3 and V is TRBV5-1; TRBD2 agrees at 10 bases. Germline assignment: CDR1 SGHRS and CDR2 YFSETQ. Trimming took 4 bases from V and 1 from J; bases not matched to a gene: 6. The CDR3 contains 16 residues. CDR3 nucleotide sequence: TGCGCCAGCAGCCCTGGACTAGCGGAACGCACAGATACGCAGTATTTT. Protein product: CASSPGLAERTDTQYF.